These 27 T cell receptor beta chains were all obtained from the same sample, sequenced in a study of blood T cell repertoires in COVID-19. Only in-frame clones appear in the TCRdb table, and some are missing; sequencing was by immunoSEQ multiplex PCR. The sample lists around 99,000 clones; roughly 84% were seen once. Sequenced input: peripheral blood. The receptors come from a woman in her 50s with acute or convalescent COVID-19.

The chain recombines TRBV7-9 with TRBJ1-4; possibly TRBD1 for D (6 bases). The CDR3 length is 14 residues. Trimming took 3 bases from V and 8 from J, leaving 13 bases between them. Germline CDR1 is SEHNR and CDR2 is FQNEAQ (reference sequence). CDR3 bases: TGTGCCAGCAGCTTTGGTCAGGGGCCGGAAAAACTGTTTTTT. It encodes CASSFGQGPEKLFF.

This clone came up once. The chain recombines TRBV30 with TRBJ1-2; TRBD1 is a possible D gene (6 bases). Trimming removed 4 bases at V and 8 bases at J, with 14 bases between. Germline assignment: CDR1 GTSNPN and CDR2 SVGIG (reference sequence). The CDR3 spans 12 residues. The CDR3 here is CAWKAGTLGYTF. CDR3 coding DNA: TGTGCCTGGAAAGCAGGGACACTCGGCTACACCTTC.

This clone came up a few times. J is TRBJ1-2 and V is TRBV6-5; 7 bases map to TRBD1. The J segment lost 7 bases and the V segment lost 6 bases, leaving 11 bases of the junction unmatched. CDR3 length: 14 residues. Germline V gene sequence: CDR1 MNHEY, CDR2 SVGAGI. The CDR3 sequence: CASSQGEGAGGYTF. CDR3 coding DNA: TGTGCCAGCAGCCAGGGTGAGGGGGCGGGTGGCTACACCTTC.

The chain joins TRBV6-5 to TRBJ1-4; TRBD1 might be the D (6 bases). Germline V gene sequence: CDR1 MNHEY, CDR2 SVGAGI. Between the trimmed V and J ends, which lost 2 bases and 3 bases, there was a span of 13 bases. The CDR3 totals 16 residues. The CDR3 coding sequence is TGTGCCAGCAGTTACGCCCGGACAGATTCTAATGAAAAACTGTTTTTT. This gives the protein CASSYARTDSNEKLFF.

The chain is built from TRBV19 and TRBJ2-3, with 9 bases identical to TRBD2. Per the germline V gene, CDR1 is LNHDA and CDR2 is SQIVND (reference sequence). Germline trimming cut 1 base from V and 5 bases from J; bases unmatched to any gene: 7. The CDR3 spans 16 residues. The CDR3 sequence: CASSIGGGLAGDTQYF. CDR3 sequence (DNA): TGTGCCAGTAGTATAGGGGGGGGACTAGCAGGAGATACGCAGTATTTT.

The J gene is TRBJ1-1, the V gene TRBV4-1; D unresolved. CDR3 size: 13 residues. Trimming removed 1 base from V and 1 base from J, with 4 bases in between. Germline CDR1 reads MGHRA; CDR2 reads YSYEKL. The CDR3 DNA sequence: TGCGCCAGCAGCCAAGTAAAGAACACTGAAGCTTTCTTT. It yields the protein CASSQVKNTEAFF.

V and J are TRBV5-4 and TRBJ1-1; D not resolved. CDR1 is SGHNT, CDR2 YYREEE, per germline (reference sequence). V dropped 4 bases and J dropped 1 base, with 14 bases sitting between them. CDR3 length equals 15 residues. Written as DNA, the CDR3 is TGTGCCAGCAGCCCCAGAAAGGGAGGGAACACTGAAGCTTTCTTT. It encodes CASSPRKGGNTEAFF.

V is TRBV6-5 and J is TRBJ2-7; weak D call: TRBD1 (5 bases). Trimming cost V 5 bases and J 3 bases, with 11 bases left between them. This CDR3 spans 13 amino acids. CDR1 MNHEY and CDR2 SVGAGI come from the germline V gene. Written as DNA, the CDR3 is TGTGCCAGCAGTAAGACAGCGTACTACGAGCAGTACTTC. This translates into CASSKTAYYEQYF.

V usage is TRBV28 and J usage is TRBJ2-7; the D gene is possibly TRBD2 (7 bases). The germline V gene has CDR1 MDHEN and CDR2 SYDVKM. Trimming cost V 1 base and J 5 bases, with 21 bases left between them. CDR3 length: 17 residues. The CDR3, as DNA: TGTGCCAGCAGTTTATACCGCGGGGGCGCGGGGAGGAACGAGCAGTACTTC. Residues: CASSLYRGGAGRNEQYF.

V and J are TRBV5-6 and TRBJ2-5; 7 bases fit TRBD1. Germline CDR1 reads SGHDT; CDR2 reads YYEEEE. This CDR3 is 15 amino acids long. The V and J ends lost 0 bases and 5 bases, in that order; junction bases with no gene match: 7. CDR3 bases: TGTGCCAGCAGCTTGGCGTCGACAGGGTGGGAGACCCAGTACTTC. Protein product: CASSLASTGWETQYF.

The V call is TRBV5-4, the J call TRBJ2-5; 8 positions agree with TRBD1. Germline loops: CDR1 SGHNT, CDR2 YYREEE (reference sequence). With 4 bases clipped from V and 3 bases from J, the junction kept 5 bases outside the gene matches. CDR3 length equals 14 residues. CDR3 sequence: CASSPRTGKETQYF. Written as DNA, the CDR3 is TGTGCCAGCAGCCCGCGGACAGGGAAAGAGACCCAGTACTTC.

The gene calls are TRBV5-1 and TRBJ1-2, with D uncertain. Germline CDR1 and CDR2: SGHRS and YFSETQ. The CDR3 length is 14 residues. Trimming took 0 bases from V and 1 from J, leaving 7 bases between them. CDR3 protein: CASSLAYGNYGYTF. The CDR3 DNA reads as TGCGCCAGCAGCTTGGCCTACGGTAACTATGGCTACACCTTC. Supplemented by reference TRBV5-1 and TRBJ1-2, the full variable domain reads KAGVTQTPRYLIKTRGQQVTLSCSPISGHRSVSWYQQTPGQGLQFLFEYFSETQRNKGNFPGRFSGRQFSNSRSEMNVSTLELGDSALYLCASSLAYGNYGYTFGSGTRLTVV.

This chain connects TRBV18 to TRBJ1-1, with a weak D call TRBD1 (5 bases). This CDR3 contains 14 residues. Germline V gene sequence: CDR1 KGHSH, CDR2 LQKENI. V lost 3 bases to trimming and J lost 1 base, with 9 bases between them. The CDR3 protein is CASSPSTGNTEAFF. CDR3 DNA sequence: TGTGCCAGCTCACCTTCTACAGGGAACACTGAAGCTTTCTTT. The full variable domain, its missing parts supplied by reference TRBV18 and TRBJ1-1, is NAGVMQNPRHLVRRRGQEARLRCSPMKGHSHVYWYRQLPEEGLKFMVYLQKENIIDESGMPKERFSAEFPKEGPSILRIQQVVRGDSAAYFCASSPSTGNTEAFFGQGTRLTVV.

This clone was seen a single time. V and J are TRBV6-5 and TRBJ2-6, with D unclear. Germline V gene lookup returns CDR1 MNHEY and CDR2 SVGAGI. V lost 10 bases and J lost 2, with 12 bases in between. There are 14 residues in the CDR3. The CDR3 DNA follows: TGTGCCACCGATCCAAGAGCTGGGGCCAACGTCCTGACTTTC. Translated: CATDPRAGANVLTF.

The chain combines TRBV19 with TRBJ2-3; TRBD2 matches 10 bases. The CDR3 extends over 16 amino acids. V lost 3 bases to trimming and J lost 4 bases; unmatched junction nucleotides: 7. In germline, CDR1 is LNHDA, CDR2 SQIVND (reference sequence). The CDR3 loop reads CASSIQTSGFSDTQYF. Written as DNA, the CDR3 is TGTGCCAGTAGTATCCAGACTAGCGGGTTCTCAGATACGCAGTATTTT.

The chain has TRBV7-3 and TRBJ2-1; 7 nucleotides match TRBD1. J gave up 13 bases and V 5 bases, and 11 bases lay outside the gene matches. Germline CDR1 is SGHTA and CDR2 is FQGTGA. This CDR3 is built from 13 residues. This CDR3 is CASSLQGQADQFF. The CDR3 DNA is TGTGCCAGCAGCCTCCAAGGACAGGCTGATCAGTTCTTC.

This chain joins TRBV5-1 and TRBJ1-4, with TRBD1 as a possible D gene (6 bases). There are 16 residues in the CDR3. V lost 5 bases, J lost 5 bases, and 19 bases lay in between. Germline CDR1 is SGHRS and CDR2 is YFSETQ. The CDR3 is CASRGLIAGENEKLFF. For the CDR3, the DNA is TGCGCCAGCAGAGGCTTAATAGCAGGGGAAAATGAAAAACTGTTTTTT.

The chain carries TRBV6-5 and TRBJ1-1, with no clear D. The CDR3 runs to 14 residues. Deletions cut 3 bases from V and 5 bases from J, with 13 bases between. Germline lookup yields CDR1 MNHEY and CDR2 SVGAGI. CDR3: CASSYGSPGTEAFF. The CDR3 nucleotides are TGTGCCAGCAGTTATGGCAGCCCGGGTACTGAAGCTTTCTTT.

This clone was found a few times. This sample includes further DNA sequences coding for the same CDR3. This chain uses TRBV18 with TRBJ1-1, with D unclear. V gave up 3 bases and J gave up 0 bases, with 8 bases separating them. Germline-derived CDR1 and CDR2 are KGHSH and LQKENI. This CDR3 has 14 amino acids. In DNA, the CDR3 is TGTGCCAGCTCACCCCCCGGGGTGAACACTGAAGCTTTCTTT. Its translation is CASSPPGVNTEAFF.

The chain couples TRBV10-2 to TRBJ1-3; D is perhaps TRBD1 (5 bases). CDR1 WSHSY and CDR2 SAAADI come from the germline V gene. This CDR3 has 15 amino acids. Deletions cut 3 bases from V and 7 bases from J, with 16 bases between. The CDR3 DNA reads TGCGCCAGCAGTGAAGGGTCAGGGTATCGGAACACCATATATTTT. Translated: CASSEGSGYRNTIYF.

This clone was found once. The gene calls are TRBV6-5 and TRBJ1-3, with D tentatively TRBD1 (5 bases). CDR3 length equals 15 residues. V lost 5 bases and J 2 bases, leaving 13 bases between the germline ends. Germline-derived CDR1 and CDR2 are MNHEY and SVGAGI. DNA of the CDR3: TGTGCCAGCAGTCCCTCGGGGGGTCCTGGAAACACCATATATTTT. As protein: CASSPSGGPGNTIYF.

This chain connects TRBV3-1 (or the pseudogene TRBV3-2) to TRBJ2-1, with a weak D call TRBD2 (6 bases). V lost 0 bases, J lost 9 bases, and 12 bases lay in between. Germline CDR1 and CDR2: LGHDT and YNNKEL (reference sequence). The CDR3 is 14 amino acids. This CDR3 reads CASSQEIRGSEQFF. CDR3 DNA: TGTGCCAGCAGCCAAGAAATCCGGGGGAGTGAGCAGTTCTTC.

V and J are TRBV6-2 or TRBV6-3 and TRBJ1-2; TRBD1 is a possible D gene (6 bases). The V end was cut by 5 bases, the J end by 3 bases, with 16 bases between. The CDR3 is 15 amino acids. Per germline, CDR1 MNHEY and CDR2 SVGEGT. In DNA, the CDR3 is TGTGCCAGCAGTCTCGATTTGCAGGGGCACTATGGCTACACCTTC. Amino acids: CASSLDLQGHYGYTF.

The V gene is TRBV19, the J gene TRBJ2-7, with 8 bases that match TRBD1. The germline gives CDR1 LNHDA, CDR2 SQIVND (reference sequence). The CDR3 is 13 residues long. The J segment lost 7 bases and the V segment lost 5 bases, leaving 7 bases of the junction unmatched. CDR3 sequence: CASSLQGVGEQYF. DNA of the CDR3: TGTGCCAGTAGTTTACAGGGGGTAGGTGAGCAGTACTTC. The variable domain in full, with the rest retrieved from reference TRBV19 and TRBJ2-7, is DGGITQSPKYLFRKEGQNVTLSCEQNLNHDAMYWYRQDPGQGLRLIYYSQIVNDFQKGDIAEGYSVSREKKESFPLTVTSAQKNPTAFYLCASSLQGVGEQYFGPGTRLTVT.

J is TRBJ1-2 and V is TRBV2; 12 bases are a match to TRBD1. V dropped 2 bases and J dropped 6; count of bases not matched to a gene: 4. This CDR3 has 15 amino acids. CDR1 SNHLY and CDR2 FYNNEI come from the germline V gene. Here the CDR3 DNA reads TGTGCCAGCAGTGAAACGGGACAGGGGGCGGATGGCTACACCTTC. Translating it yields CASSETGQGADGYTF.

The chain recombines TRBV5-1 with TRBJ2-3; 10 nucleotides align to TRBD2. Losses at the gene ends were 4 bases for V and 4 bases for J; bases not matched to a gene: 6. Germline V gene lookup returns CDR1 SGHRS and CDR2 YFSETQ. The CDR3 loop spans 15 amino acids. The CDR3 reads CASSQAGGLPDTQYF. The CDR3 nucleotides are TGCGCCAGCAGCCAAGCGGGGGGGCTTCCAGATACGCAGTATTTT. Looking up the rest from reference TRBV5-1 and TRBJ2-3 gives the full variable domain: KAGVTQTPRYLIKTRGQQVTLSCSPISGHRSVSWYQQTPGQGLQFLFEYFSETQRNKGNFPGRFSGRQFSNSRSEMNVSTLELGDSALYLCASSQAGGLPDTQYFGPGTRLTVL.

This chain joins TRBV11-2 and TRBJ1-5, with 8 bases lining up with TRBD1. The CDR3 is 14 residues long. J was trimmed by 11 bases and V by 4 bases; bases with no gene match: 10. Germline CDR1 and CDR2: SGHAT and FQNNGV. CDR3: CASSSTGALGAQHF. CDR3 bases: TGTGCCAGCAGCTCGACAGGGGCCTTAGGAGCCCAGCATTTT.